The next 9 T cell receptor beta chains were all read from a single sample in a study of blood T cell repertoires in COVID-19. Libraries were prepared by immunoSEQ multiplex PCR; TCRdb keeps only in-frame clonotypes and omits some of them. This table holds about 23,000 clones, about 88% found once. The sample taken for sequencing was peripheral blood. The source of these receptors is a human donor with acute or convalescent COVID-19. The donor label of this sample is uncertain.

This clone was seen once. This chain uses TRBV28 with TRBJ2-7; TRBD2 aligns across 7 bases. This CDR3 region has 15 residues. Germline CDR1 MDHEN, CDR2 SYDVKM. V gave up 3 bases and J gave up 4 bases; unmatched junction bases: 9. The CDR3 sequence is CASSLGGKNRYEQYF. The CDR3 nucleotides read TGTGCCAGCAGTTTGGGGGGGAAGAATAGATACGAGCAGTACTTC.

The chain has TRBV2 and TRBJ2-5; 8 bases match TRBD2. The germline V gene encodes CDR1 SNHLY and CDR2 FYNNEI. V was clipped by 3 bases and J by 4 bases; unmatched bases: 4. CDR3 length: 14 amino acids. CDR3 nucleotide sequence: TGTGCCAGCAGTGAGAGTCGGGGGGGAGAGACCCAGTACTTC. It codes for CASSESRGGETQYF.

CDR3 residues: CASSQEGSRGTDTQYF. CDR3 bases: TGCGCCAGCAGCCAAGAAGGTAGCAGGGGCACAGATACGCAGTATTTT. The rearrangement joins TRBV4-1 to TRBJ2-3, with a tentative D call TRBD1 (5 bases). The germline V gene encodes CDR1 MGHRA and CDR2 YSYEKL. V gave up 0 bases and J gave up 1 base, with 11 bases separating them. The CDR3 runs 16 residues.

This chain joins TRBV10-3 and TRBJ2-7; 9 positions agree with TRBD1. Germline V gene lookup returns CDR1 ENHRY and CDR2 SYGVKD. CDR3 length: 15 residues. The ends lost 6 bases at V and 1 base at J; junction bases unmatched: 7. The CDR3 is CAIRDGTGTSYEQYF. The CDR3 coding sequence is TGTGCCATCAGAGACGGGACAGGGACATCCTACGAGCAGTACTTC.

This chain joins TRBV19 and TRBJ2-1; D remains ambiguous. The CDR3 has 13 amino acids. The germline V gene has CDR1 LNHDA and CDR2 SQIVND (reference sequence). V was pared by 5 bases and J by 6 bases, with 11 bases between. CDR3 DNA sequence: TGTGCCAGTAGTGCATCCAGTATCAATGAGCAGTTCTTC. It translates to CASSASSINEQFF. Full variable domain (outside the CDR3, taken from reference TRBV19 and TRBJ2-1): DGGITQSPKYLFRKEGQNVTLSCEQNLNHDAMYWYRQDPGQGLRLIYYSQIVNDFQKGDIAEGYSVSREKKESFPLTVTSAQKNPTAFYLCASSASSINEQFFGPGTRLTVL.

The chain combines TRBV7-9 with TRBJ2-6; 12 bases align to TRBD2. The CDR3 runs to 18 residues. Per germline, CDR1 SEHNR and CDR2 FQNEAQ (reference sequence). Losses at the gene ends were 4 bases for V and 2 bases for J; bases not matched to a gene: 6. The CDR3: CASSYRLAGVAGANVLTF. CDR3 coding DNA: TGTGCCAGCAGCTACCGACTAGCGGGAGTGGCTGGGGCCAACGTCCTGACTTTC.

The V gene is TRBV9, the J gene TRBJ2-3; D perhaps matches TRBD2 (5 bases). CDR3 length: 15 residues. Germline lookup yields CDR1 SGDLS and CDR2 YYNGEE. V was pared by 2 bases and J by 1 base, with 11 bases between. The DNA of the CDR3 is TGTGCCAGCAGCGTCGTGGGAGCCGGCACAGATACGCAGTATTTT. It encodes CASSVVGAGTDTQYF.

Written as DNA, the CDR3 is TGTGCCAGTAGTATAGATCAGGGCTCCGAACTGTTTTTT. Translating gives CASSIDQGSELFF. The chain recombines TRBV19 with TRBJ1-4, with a possible D match to TRBD1 (5 bases). The ends were cut back, 0 bases at V and 12 bases at J, with 11 bases in the middle. The CDR3 loop spans 13 amino acids. CDR1 and CDR2 from the germline V gene are LNHDA and SQIVND (reference sequence). Drawing the rest from reference TRBV19 and TRBJ1-4, the complete variable domain is DGGITQSPKYLFRKEGQNVTLSCEQNLNHDAMYWYRQDPGQGLRLIYYSQIVNDFQKGDIAEGYSVSREKKESFPLTVTSAQKNPTAFYLCASSIDQGSELFFGSGTQLSVL.

The chain couples TRBV2 to TRBJ1-1, with D perhaps TRBD1 (6 bases). The CDR3 length is 15 residues. The V end was cut by 9 bases, the J end by 1 base, with 18 bases between. CDR1 SNHLY and CDR2 FYNNEI come from the germline V gene. CDR3 protein: CAREAGGAGNTEAFF. CDR3 DNA sequence: TGTGCCAGAGAAGCTGGGGGGGCTGGGAACACTGAAGCTTTCTTT.